This T cell receptor (beta chain) was recorded in a study of a mutant IDH1 vaccine in newly diagnosed glioma. Clones were read by immunoSEQ multiplex PCR, and TCRdb kept only the in-frame ones, dropping some. The repertoire includes approximately 50,000 clones, 86% of them detected once, and around 1.6% sits in the top ten. Time point of the sample: week 35, safety follow-up. In every dose of vaccine, 300 ug of mutant IDH1 20-mer peptide was given alongside topical imiquimod. Tumors from donors were new WHO grade 3 or 4 IDH1-mutant astrocytomas with ATRX loss. Regarding this clone: Its antigen is not identified.

Study-wide results and caveats: Vaccine-induced immune responses occurred in 93.3% of patients.

V dropped 5 bases and J dropped 6 bases, with 11 bases sitting between them. The germline V gene has CDR1 MNHEY and CDR2 SMNVEV (reference sequence). There are 12 residues in the CDR3. The sample was PBMCs, taken from a glioma patient whose treatment included an IDH1 peptide vaccine. The receptor was derived from a man aged 40-49 years with glioma. The rearrangement links TRBV27 to TRBJ2-7; D gene ambiguous. The CDR3 DNA reads as TGTGCCAGCAGTCATAATCGTATCGAGCAGTACTTC. Its protein is CASSHNRIEQYF.